Presented here are 16 T cell receptor beta chains from one specimen sequenced in a study of blood T cells in healthy people across ages. Through a sample-barcoded 5' primer and a J-beta primer mix, a second PCR was run for about 6 to 12 cycles. MiXCR was run by TCRdb on the 5' RACE reads, yielding one entry per CDR3 protein. The data contain hundreds of thousands of distinct CDR3 sequences, approximately 59% of them seen just once; the ten biggest clones take up 28%. The sequencing input was blood. Receptor source: a man younger than 40 in good health.

The chain is built from TRBV4-3 and TRBJ2-1; 9 bases fit TRBD1. Germline CDR1 LGHNA, CDR2 YSLEER. The CDR3 runs to 15 residues. J gave up 6 bases and V 4 bases, and 7 bases lay outside the gene matches. As DNA, the CDR3 is TGCGCCAGCAGCCCGGACAGGGGTGTAAGCAATGAGCAGTTCTTC. Its translation is CASSPDRGVSNEQFF.

The chain recombines TRBV7-2 with TRBJ2-1; D gene ambiguous. Germline loops: CDR1 SGHTA, CDR2 FQGNSA. The V end lost 1 base, the J end lost 9 bases, and 7 bases lay between the germline ends. The CDR3 length is 12 residues. This CDR3 reads CASSLEISEQFF. The CDR3 DNA is TGTGCCAGCAGCTTAGAGATAAGTGAGCAGTTCTTC. Drawing the rest from reference TRBV7-2 and TRBJ2-1, the complete variable domain is GAGVSQSPSNKVTEKGKDVELRCDPISGHTALYWYRQSLGQGLEFLIYFQGNSAPDKSGLPSDRFSAERTGGSVSTLTIQRTQQEDSAVYLCASSLEISEQFFGPGTRLTVL.

This clonotype was found a few times. CDR3 loop: CASKVGHGLAGTDTQYF. The CDR3 DNA is TGTGCCAGCAAGGTTGGACATGGACTAGCGGGAACAGATACGCAGTATTTT. The rearrangement uses TRBV6-2 or TRBV6-3 and TRBJ2-3; 12 bases match TRBD2. This CDR3 spans 17 amino acids. V gave up 7 bases and J gave up 3 bases; unmatched junction bases: 11. CDR1 and CDR2 (germline): MNHEY, SVGEGT.

As concerns this clonotype: A much more abundant neighbour one base away suggests this may be a read error. This chain's CDR3 is CVSSLRFGGQGTSEQFF. The CDR3 DNA reads TGTGTCAGCAGTCTACGGTTTGGGGGACAGGGCACCTCTGAGCAGTTCTTC. The J gene is TRBJ2-1, the V gene TRBV6-2 or TRBV6-3; 9 bases map to TRBD1. Looked up from germline, CDR1 is MNHEY and CDR2 is SVGEGT. The CDR3 is 17 residues long.

The rearrangement uses TRBV6-5 and TRBJ2-4; D is perhaps TRBD2 (7 bases). The CDR3 has 13 amino acids. V was pared by 0 bases and J by 15 bases, with 15 bases between. Germline assignment: CDR1 MNHEY and CDR2 SVGAGI. The CDR3 sequence is CASSYSIGGGLYF. The DNA of the CDR3 is TGTGCCAGCAGTTACTCGATAGGGGGGGGTTTGTACTTC.

The chain employs TRBV10-3 and TRBJ2-5; the match to TRBD2 covers 8 bases. CDR1 and CDR2 (germline): ENHRY, SYGVKD. The junction had 11 bases not matched to a gene; V was cut back by 6 bases and J by 5 bases. The CDR3 contains 15 residues. The CDR3 bases are TGTGCCATCAGGGCCGGGACTAGGGGGTTGGAGACCCAGTACTTC. Translated: CAIRAGTRGLETQYF.

The chain couples TRBV20-1 to TRBJ2-7; D possibly corresponds to TRBD1 (6 bases). V gave up 6 bases and J gave up 0 bases, with 12 bases separating them. CDR3 length: 13 amino acids. Germline CDR1 is DFQATT and CDR2 is SNEGSKA (reference sequence). The CDR3 region is CSAWTEASYEQYF. CDR3 in DNA: TGCAGTGCCTGGACAGAGGCCTCCTACGAGCAGTACTTC.

The chain recombines TRBV4-2 with TRBJ1-4; tentative D call: TRBD1 (6 bases). The CDR3 is made up of 15 amino acids. CDR1 is LGHNA, CDR2 YNFKEQ, per germline. V lost 7 bases, J lost 1 base, and 13 bases lay in between. CDR3 sequence (DNA): TGTGCCAGCACCCCCTCGACAGGAACTAATGAAAAACTGTTTTTT. Translated: CASTPSTGTNEKLFF.

The CDR3 coding sequence is TGTGCCAGCAGCTACCCGGACAGGAGGAACACTGAAGCTTTCTTT. Residues: CASSYPDRRNTEAFF. This chain uses TRBV11-2 with TRBJ1-1; 7 bases align to TRBD1. J lost 1 base, V lost 4 bases, and 6 bases had no gene match. Germline values: CDR1 SGHAT, CDR2 FQNNGV. The CDR3 loop spans 15 amino acids.

This sequence joins TRBV12-3 or TRBV12-4 and TRBJ2-3; 7 bases are a match to TRBD2. The CDR3 sequence is 15 residues long. J was trimmed by 2 bases and V by 5 bases; bases with no gene match: 7. For the CDR3, the DNA is TGTGCCAGCAGTGACCCGGGACTACCCACAGATACGCAGTATTTT. It yields the protein CASSDPGLPTDTQYF.

For this clonotype: At one of its ends the junction is not consistent with the germline gene, which may arise from a read error. The V gene is TRBV27, the J gene TRBJ1-2; tentative D call: TRBD1 (5 bases). The CDR3 is 13 residues long. Looked up from germline, CDR1 is MNHEY and CDR2 is SMNVEV (reference sequence). CDR3 residues: CASSLEGIYGCTF. CDR3 in DNA: TGTGCCAGCAGTTTAGAGGGGATTTATGGCTGCACCTTC.

This clonotype has only a few counts. The rearrangement uses TRBV5-1 and TRBJ2-7, with 8 positions matching TRBD2. Germline-derived CDR1 and CDR2 are SGHRS and YFSETQ. J was trimmed by 5 bases and V by 5 bases; bases with no gene match: 9. This CDR3 has 14 residues. CDR3 loop: CASSKAGGSDEQYF. CDR3 in DNA: TGCGCCAGCAGTAAGGCGGGGGGCTCGGACGAGCAGTACTTC.

The DNA of the CDR3 is TGTGCCAGCAGCCAAGATTTGGAGGGGAGAAATGAGCAGTTCTTC. Amino acid sequence: CASSQDLEGRNEQFF. The chain has TRBV4-2 and TRBJ2-1; weak D call: TRBD2 (6 bases). Germline loops: CDR1 LGHNA, CDR2 YNFKEQ. Trimming took 0 bases from V and 7 from J, leaving 13 bases between them. The CDR3 sequence is 15 residues long.

This clonotype was seen a few times. The rearrangement joins TRBV7-2 to TRBJ1-1, with D perhaps matching TRBD1 (6 bases). Trimming left V 2 bases short and J 7 bases short, with 11 bases between. From germline, CDR1 is SGHTA and CDR2 FQGNSA. The length of the CDR3 is 13 residues. The CDR3 DNA is TGTGCCAGCAGCTTAACCGGACAGTTTGAAGCTTTCTTT. Amino acids: CASSLTGQFEAFF.

The chain combines TRBV9 with TRBJ2-7; no reliable D call. The CDR3 spans 15 residues. The V end lost 4 bases, the J end lost 0 bases, and 14 bases lay between the germline ends. Germline CDR1 reads SGDLS; CDR2 reads YYNGEE. The CDR3 region is CASSSGLSPSYEQYF. As DNA, the CDR3 is TGTGCCAGCAGCTCCGGCCTCTCTCCCTCCTACGAGCAGTACTTC.

This clonotype is a singleton in its sample. V gene TRBV2 combines with J gene TRBJ2-3; D is possibly TRBD2 (5 bases). The V gene lost 6 bases and the J gene lost 1 base, with 14 bases spanning the gap. The CDR3 totals 15 residues. In germline, CDR1 is SNHLY, CDR2 FYNNEI. CDR3 loop: CASSRTLGGTDTQYF. CDR3 nucleotides: TGTGCCAGCAGCCGGACTTTAGGCGGCACAGATACGCAGTATTTT. The full variable domain, completed using reference TRBV2 and TRBJ2-3, is EPEVTQTPSHQVTQMGQEVILRCVPISNHLYFYWYRQILGQKVEFLVSFYNNEISEKSEIFDDQFSVERPDGSNFTLKIRSTKLEDSAMYFCASSRTLGGTDTQYFGPGTRLTVL.